This is a list of T cell receptor beta chains from one sample in a study of identifying expanded T cells in peripheral blood. TCRdb's table, derived via immunoSEQ multiplex PCR, lists solely in-frame clones and lacks some. The data contain roughly 75,000 clones, almost 90% of them seen just once; the ten biggest clones take up about 3.3%. Material for sequencing was blood. The receptors shown here come from a person between 18 and 70 years old in good health. CDR3s include the opening cysteine and the closing phenylalanine or tryptophan. The D gene is left open where the match is weak. Rows may omit the clone size; those that give it use once, few, many or a size class.

size: -
J: TRBJ2-7
V: TRBV10-3
D: -
DNA: TGTGCCATCGGTAACGTCCTTTTTTCCTACGAGCAGTACTTC
CDR3: CAIGNVLFSYEQYF

size: -
J: TRBJ2-2
V: TRBV5-1
D: TRBD2
DNA: TGCGCCAGCAGCCCCGGGACTAGCGGGAGGCCCGGCACCGGGGAGCTGTTTTTT
CDR3: CASSPGTSGRPGTGELFF

size: -
J: TRBJ2-1
V: TRBV19
D: TRBD2
DNA: TGTGCCAGTAGTTCCCGATGGGGGTTAGCGGGAGTGGTAAATGAGCAGTTCTTC
CDR3: CASSSRWGLAGVVNEQFF

size: -
J: TRBJ2-2
V: TRBV28
D: -
DNA: TGTGCCAGCAGGCGGGACACCGGGGAGCTGTTTTTT
CDR3: CASRRDTGELFF

size: -
J: TRBJ1-4
V: TRBV5-1
D: -
DNA: TGCGCCAGCAGCCTGGACGAGAGGAAACTGTTTTTT
CDR3: CASSLDERKLFF

size: once
J: TRBJ1-5
V: TRBV28
D: TRBD1
DNA: TGTGCCAGCAGTTCAGGGGGATTTAGCAATCAGCCCCAGCATTTT
CDR3: CASSSGGFSNQPQHF

size: -
J: TRBJ2-2
V: TRBV16
D: -
DNA: TGTGCCAGCAGCCCCGCCGGGGAGCTGTTTTTT
CDR3: CASSPAGELFF

size: once
J: TRBJ1-1
V: TRBV27
D: -
DNA: TGTGCCAGCAGTAACACGGGTCCGAACACTGAAGCTTTCTTT
CDR3: CASSNTGPNTEAFF

size: -
J: TRBJ1-6
V: TRBV13
D: -
DNA: TGTGCCAGCAGCATCGGGACAACCCTGAATAATTCACCCCTCCACTTT
CDR3: CASSIGTTLNNSPLHF

size: -
J: TRBJ1-1
V: TRBV7-8
D: -
DNA: TGTGCCAGCAGCCTGGCGCTAAACACTGAAGCTTTCTTT
CDR3: CASSLALNTEAFF

size: -
J: TRBJ2-7
V: TRBV4-2
D: TRBD2
DNA: TGTGCCAGCAGCCAAGATAAGTTTGGCGGGAGTACCTACGAGCAGTACTTC
CDR3: CASSQDKFGGSTYEQYF